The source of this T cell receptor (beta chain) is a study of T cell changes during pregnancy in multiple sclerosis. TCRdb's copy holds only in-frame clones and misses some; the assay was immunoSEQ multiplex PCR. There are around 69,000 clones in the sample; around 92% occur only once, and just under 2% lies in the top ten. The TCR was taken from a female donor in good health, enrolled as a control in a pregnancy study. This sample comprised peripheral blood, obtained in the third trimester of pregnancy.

CDR3 nucleotides: TGTGCCAGCAGTTTCCCAACAGGGGGCGAAGCTTTCTTT. Its protein is CASSFPTGGEAFF. The V and J genes are TRBV27 and TRBJ1-1; 9 bases align to TRBD1. Germline V gene data show CDR1 as MNHEY and CDR2 as SMNVEV (reference sequence). V shed 3 bases and J 8 bases; nucleotides not matched to a gene: 4. This CDR3 contains 13 residues.